This T cell receptor beta chain stems from a study of T-cell reconstitution after alpha-beta-depleted transplantation in children. This clonotype has ten or more counts. Trimming took 3 bases from V and 3 from J; bases not matched to a gene: 8. CDR3 length: 15 amino acids. The V gene's germline CDR1 is SGHAT and CDR2 FQNNGV. Preparation of the TCRbeta library was carried out with unique molecular identifiers. TCRdb recomputed calls from the PCR reads with MiXCR, one row per CDR3 protein. This sample has approximately 500,000 distinct CDR3 sequences; about 10% occur once, and the top ten carry around 2%.

The rearrangement uses TRBV11-2 and TRBJ2-7; 7 bases fit TRBD2. The sample was PBMCs, taken before TCRalphabeta/CD19-depleted stem cell transplant. The sequence was obtained from a child younger than 10 with inherited bone marrow failure, due to receive a stem cell transplant. DNA of the CDR3: TGTGCCAGCAGCTTCTCTTTCGGGGGGAACTACGAGCAGTACTTC. It encodes CASSFSFGGNYEQYF. Supplemented by reference TRBV11-2 and TRBJ2-7, the full variable domain reads EAGVAQSPRYKIIEKRQSVAFWCNPISGHATLYWYQQILGQGPKLLIQFQNNGVVDDSQLPKDRFSAERLKGVDSTLKIQPAKLEDSAVYLCASSFSFGGNYEQYFGPGTRLTVT.